These 29 T cell receptor beta chains were sequenced from one sample in a study of neurological immune-mediated disorders. MiXCR, run by TCRdb on the 5' RACE reads, gives a single entry per CDR3 protein. The sample yields tens of thousands of distinct CDR3 sequences, 3.5% to 4.5% seen once. Specified time point: longitudinal time-point 3. Sequencing was carried out using PBMCs. These receptors were taken from an older woman with multiple sclerosis.

CDR3 amino acids: CSVFRDMGPDTQYF. The CDR3 region has the DNA TGCAGCGTATTCCGGGACATGGGACCAGATACGCAGTATTTT. The rearrangement joins TRBV29-1 to TRBJ2-3; D is possibly TRBD1 (6 bases). The V and J ends lost 6 bases and 4 bases respectively, with 17 bases between them. In germline, CDR1 is SQVTM, CDR2 ANQGSEA. The CDR3 consists of 14 residues.

This clonotype was seen at least ten times. V usage is TRBV20-1 and J usage is TRBJ1-6; 10 nucleotides match TRBD1. Germline trimming cut 2 bases from V and 3 bases from J; bases unmatched to any gene: 10. The CDR3 runs 18 residues. CDR1 and CDR2 (germline): DFQATT, SNEGSKA (reference sequence). CDR3 nucleotide sequence: TGCAGTGCTAGAACGGGACAGGGGACCTTAAACTATAATTCACCCCTCCACTTT. Amino acids: CSARTGQGTLNYNSPLHF.

This clonotype has ten or more counts. Here the CDR3 reads CASSPGTAGSQPQHF. The CDR3 DNA reads TGTGCCAGCAGCCCTGGGACAGCCGGAAGTCAGCCCCAGCATTTT. The chain carries TRBV6-2 or TRBV6-3 and TRBJ1-5, with 7 bases that match TRBD1. This CDR3 comprises 15 residues. Germline V gene data show CDR1 as MNHEY and CDR2 as SVGEGT. The V segment lost 6 bases and the J segment 6 bases; nucleotides outside the gene matches: 11.

The table lists this clonotype with many counts. J is TRBJ2-7 and V is TRBV5-1; D gene ambiguous. Trimming left V 2 bases short and J 2 bases short, with 5 bases between. The germline CDR1 and CDR2 sequences are SGHRS and YFSETQ. This CDR3 contains 12 residues. CDR3 nucleotides: TGCGCCAGCAGCTTAACAGCCTACGAGCAGTACTTC. This encodes CASSLTAYEQYF.

This clonotype was recorded at least ten times. V is TRBV6-5 and J is TRBJ2-2, with D unresolved. The CDR3 totals 13 residues. The V gene lost 6 bases and the J gene lost 8 bases, with 13 bases spanning the gap. Germline V gene sequence: CDR1 MNHEY, CDR2 SVGAGI. The chain's CDR3 is CASRSLGRGELFF. The CDR3 bases are TGTGCCAGCAGAAGCCTAGGCCGGGGGGAGCTGTTTTTT.

This clonotype was found many times. The CDR3 sequence: CASSLQGLNQPQHF. Here the CDR3 DNA reads TGCGCCAGCAGCTTACAGGGACTCAATCAGCCCCAGCATTTT. The rearrangement joins TRBV5-1 to TRBJ1-5; a possible D gene is TRBD1 (6 bases). Trimming left V 2 bases short and J 3 bases short, with 9 bases between. The CDR3 is 14 residues long. Germline CDR1 is SGHRS and CDR2 is YFSETQ.

This clonotype was recorded at least ten times. The chain joins TRBV20-1 to TRBJ1-1, with 8 bases matching TRBD1. The CDR3 has 14 residues. Germline V gives CDR1 DFQATT, CDR2 SNEGSKA (reference sequence). J lost 3 bases, V lost 1 base, and 4 bases had no gene match. The CDR3 loop is CSARGQGRDTEAFF. Written as DNA, the CDR3 is TGCAGTGCTAGAGGACAGGGGAGAGACACTGAAGCTTTCTTT.

Ten or more counts support this clonotype. J is TRBJ2-1 and V is TRBV10-1, with TRBD1 identical over 7 bases. Trimming removed 4 bases from V and 4 bases from J; junction bases left unmatched: 7. CDR3 length equals 15 residues. The germline gives CDR1 WNHNN, CDR2 SYGVQD (reference sequence). The DNA for the CDR3 is TGCGCCAGCAGTGGCCCGGGACAGCAATACAATGAGCAGTTCTTC. It codes for CASSGPGQQYNEQFF.

This clonotype was counted at least ten times. The chain combines TRBV5-1 with TRBJ2-6, with a possible D match to TRBD1 (5 bases). Deletions cut 4 bases from V and 0 bases from J, with 23 bases between. The length of the CDR3 is 20 residues. CDR1 and CDR2 (germline): SGHRS, YFSETQ. CDR3 in amino acids: CASSPGRMGRVHSGANVLTF. The CDR3 nucleotides read TGCGCCAGCAGCCCCGGTCGGATGGGCAGGGTACACTCTGGGGCCAACGTCCTGACTTTC.

This clonotype was detected many times. The J gene is TRBJ2-7, the V gene TRBV20-1, with D possibly matching TRBD1 (6 bases). CDR3 length: 13 residues. In germline, CDR1 is DFQATT, CDR2 SNEGSKA (reference sequence). Trimming left V 5 bases short and J 7 bases short, with 18 bases between. CDR3 region: CSAPRQDPFEQYF. The CDR3 nucleotides read TGCAGTGCTCCCCGACAGGACCCCTTTGAGCAGTACTTC.

This clonotype was picked up many times. The V call is TRBV5-1, the J call TRBJ2-1, with 8 bases fitting TRBD2. The germline gives CDR1 SGHRS, CDR2 YFSETQ. The CDR3 covers 16 residues. Trimming cost V 4 bases and J 5 bases; bases outside gene matches: 11. This CDR3 reads CASSTSDSGINNEQFF. The CDR3 DNA sequence: TGCGCCAGCAGCACCTCGGATAGCGGGATAAACAATGAGCAGTTCTTC.

This clonotype showed up many times. This CDR3 is CASSPGGGNSYNEQFF. Here the CDR3 DNA reads TGTGCCAGCAGCCCAGGCGGGGGGAACTCCTACAATGAGCAGTTCTTC. The chain uses TRBV9 and TRBJ2-1; TRBD2 agrees at 8 bases. Trimming removed 4 bases from V and 0 bases from J; junction bases left unmatched: 6. CDR3 length equals 16 residues. Germline CDR1 and CDR2: SGDLS and YYNGEE.

This clonotype was seen many times. This chain connects TRBV20-1 to TRBJ2-7; tentatively, D is TRBD1 or TRBD2 (6 bases each). The CDR3 runs 14 residues. CDR1 is DFQATT, CDR2 SNEGSKA, per germline (reference sequence). V was clipped by 6 bases and J by 4 bases, with 19 bases between them. For the CDR3, the DNA is TGCAGTGCCCTCCTATGGGGGGCTTCTTACGAGCAGTACTTC. It codes for CSALLWGASYEQYF.

This clonotype has a count of ten or more. The chain couples TRBV7-9 to TRBJ1-3, with D unresolved. V lost 5 bases and J lost 0, with 14 bases in between. The CDR3 contains 16 residues. Germline V gene data show CDR1 as SEHNR and CDR2 as FQNEAQ (reference sequence). CDR3 protein: CASSALGSFSGNTIYF. The DNA for the CDR3 is TGTGCCAGCAGCGCCCTCGGGTCGTTCTCTGGAAACACCATATATTTT.

This clonotype was counted ten times or more. This rearrangement joins TRBV30 to TRBJ2-3, with D possibly TRBD2 on 5 matching bases. The V gene's germline CDR1 is GTSNPN and CDR2 SVGIG (reference sequence). V was clipped by 0 bases and J by 4 bases, with 8 bases between them. This CDR3 region has 13 residues. In nucleotides, the CDR3 is TGTGCCTGGAGTGTACTAGAATCAGATACGCAGTATTTT. Its translation is CAWSVLESDTQYF.

The CDR3: CASSLEGGGGAQYF. CDR3 bases: TGCGCCAGCAGCTTGGAGGGCGGCGGGGGAGCCCAGTACTTC. This chain uses TRBV5-1 with TRBJ2-5, with TRBD2 matching 7 bases. Germline V gives CDR1 SGHRS, CDR2 YFSETQ. This CDR3 is 14 amino acids long. V was clipped by 0 bases and J by 9 bases; unmatched bases: 8.

This clonotype was recorded many times. J is TRBJ2-5 and V is TRBV15, with D perhaps TRBD2 (5 bases). Trimming took 3 bases from V and 4 from J, leaving 12 bases between them. The CDR3 spans 14 residues. Germline values: CDR1 LNHNV, CDR2 YYDKDF (reference sequence). The CDR3 loop reads CATSSYGRGETQYF. The DNA for the CDR3 is TGTGCCACCAGCAGTTACGGACGGGGAGAGACCCAGTACTTC.

At least ten counts were recorded for this clonotype. The rearrangement links TRBV29-1 to TRBJ2-2, with D perhaps given as TRBD1 or TRBD2 (5 bases each). Trimming cost V 7 bases and J 0 bases, with 21 bases left between them. Looked up from germline, CDR1 is SQVTM and CDR2 is ANQGSEA. The CDR3 contains 17 residues. CDR3 sequence reads: CSAGGVAGSSNTGELFF. In DNA, the CDR3 is TGCAGCGCTGGGGGAGTGGCAGGGAGTTCGAACACCGGGGAGCTGTTTTTT.

In this sample, this clonotype turned up many times. CDR3 amino acids: CASSQERRGRETQYF. The CDR3 DNA reads TGTGCCAGCAGCCAAGAACGACGGGGGCGGGAGACCCAGTACTTC. The genes are TRBV3-1 and TRBJ2-5; TRBD1 or TRBD2 may be the D gene (6 bases each). The CDR3 extends over 15 amino acids. Trimming pared 0 bases from V and 5 bases from J, leaving 13 bases between. CDR1 and CDR2 (germline): LGHDT, YNNKEL (reference sequence).

This clonotype occurred many times. The chain carries TRBV5-1 and TRBJ2-7; TRBD1 matches 7 bases. CDR1 SGHRS and CDR2 YFSETQ come from the germline V gene. This CDR3 is built from 16 residues. The V gene end was trimmed by 2 bases and the J gene end by 0 bases; junction bases not matched to a gene: 8. The DNA for the CDR3 is TGCGCCAGCAGCTTAGATCTTAGGGACAGCTCCTACGAGCAGTACTTC. Encoded protein: CASSLDLRDSSYEQYF. Full variable domain (outside the CDR3, taken from reference TRBV5-1 and TRBJ2-7): KAGVTQTPRYLIKTRGQQVTLSCSPISGHRSVSWYQQTPGQGLQFLFEYFSETQRNKGNFPGRFSGRQFSNSRSEMNVSTLELGDSALYLCASSLDLRDSSYEQYFGPGTRLTVT.

This clonotype was recorded many times. The chain uses TRBV5-1 and TRBJ1-2; D gene uncertain. V was cut by 4 bases and J by 4 bases, with 8 bases left in between. The CDR3 has 12 residues. Germline values: CDR1 SGHRS, CDR2 YFSETQ. The CDR3 protein is CASSAEGYGYTF. The CDR3 region has the DNA TGCGCCAGCAGCGCGGAAGGCTATGGCTACACCTTC.

This clonotype has a count of ten or more. The chain recombines TRBV5-8 with TRBJ1-1; 8 bases line up with TRBD1. The CDR3 runs to 14 residues. Germline V gives CDR1 SGHTS, CDR2 YDEGEE. Trimming at V came to 3 bases and at J to 4 bases, leaving 5 bases not matched to a gene. CDR3 sequence: CASSSDRAGTEAFF. The CDR3 bases are TGTGCCAGCAGCTCGGACAGGGCTGGCACTGAAGCTTTCTTT. The whole variable domain, remainder taken from reference TRBV5-8 and TRBJ1-1, is EAGVTQSPTHLIKTRGQQATLRCSPISGHTSVYWYQQALGLGLQFLLWYDEGEERNRGNFPPRFSGRQFPNYSSELNVNALELEDSALYLCASSSDRAGTEAFFGQGTRLTVV.

This clonotype came up a few times. CDR3 sequence (DNA): TGTGCCAGCAGCCCAAATCCCCTCGGCTACGAGCAGTACTTC. As protein: CASSPNPLGYEQYF. The J gene is TRBJ2-7, the V gene TRBV7-2; D remains ambiguous. The germline V gene encodes CDR1 SGHTA and CDR2 FQGNSA. This CDR3 is 14 amino acids long. Trimming pared 5 bases from V and 3 bases from J, leaving 14 bases between.

By share of the sample, this clonotype is medium-sized. V usage is TRBV4-2 and J usage is TRBJ1-6; D gene unclear. The CDR3 extends over 17 amino acids. Per germline, CDR1 LGHNA and CDR2 YNFKEQ. V was trimmed by 0 bases and J by 7 bases, leaving 16 bases between them. The DNA of the CDR3 is TGTGCCAGCAGCCAAGATTTTTCAGGATCTACCAATTCACCCCTCCACTTT. The encoded protein is CASSQDFSGSTNSPLHF.

As for this clonotype: A much larger clone is a single base away; this may be a read error. The chain employs TRBV14 and TRBJ2-1, with 10 positions matching TRBD1. CDR1 is SGHDN, CDR2 FVKESK, per germline. The CDR3 loop spans 16 amino acids. The CDR3 spells CAISQEATGGWDEQFF. The CDR3 DNA reads TGTGCCATCAGCCAAGAGGCGACAGGGGGCTGGGATGAGCAGTTCTTC. Supplemented by reference TRBV14 and TRBJ2-1, the full variable domain reads EAGVTQFPSHSVIEKGQTVTLRCDPISGHDNLYWYRRVMGKEIKFLLHFVKESKQDESGMPNNRFLAERTGGTYSTLKVQPAELEDSGVYFCAISQEATGGWDEQFFGPGTRLTVL.

This clonotype was counted at least ten times. This chain connects TRBV5-1 to TRBJ1-6, with a weak D call TRBD1 (5 bases). Germline V gene data show CDR1 as SGHRS and CDR2 as YFSETQ. The V and J ends lost 2 bases and 8 bases respectively, with 11 bases between them. This CDR3 region has 14 residues. CDR3 coding DNA: TGCGCCAGCAGCTTAGGGGAAGCTGATTCACCCCTCCACTTT. It encodes CASSLGEADSPLHF.

This clonotype occurred many times. This sequence joins TRBV6-4 and TRBJ2-2; D gene uncertain. The germline CDR1 and CDR2 sequences are MRHNA and SNTAGT. Trimming pared 2 bases from V and 3 bases from J, leaving 7 bases between. The length of the CDR3 is 14 residues. Here the CDR3 reads CASSDRADTGELFF. CDR3 DNA: TGTGCCAGCAGTGACAGGGCGGACACCGGGGAGCTGTTTTTT.

This clonotype was counted ten times or more. The chain has TRBV5-1 and TRBJ2-4; D not resolved. This CDR3 is built from 15 residues. Germline V gene data show CDR1 as SGHRS and CDR2 as YFSETQ. Trimming removed 0 bases at V and 9 bases at J, with 16 bases between. The CDR3 reads CASSLVGGPGGIQYF. CDR3 nucleotides: TGCGCCAGCAGCTTGGTCGGCGGACCGGGTGGCATTCAGTACTTC.

This clonotype was observed a few times. The chain has TRBV18 and TRBJ1-2; 10 positions agree with TRBD1. The CDR3 is 16 amino acids. Looked up from germline, CDR1 is KGHSH and CDR2 is LQKENI. V lost 2 bases, J lost 3 bases, and 6 bases stayed unmatched. CDR3 region: CASSPRGQGRHYGYTF. CDR3 DNA: TGTGCCAGCTCACCAAGGGGACAGGGGCGACACTATGGCTACACCTTC.